The entry below describes one T cell receptor beta chain. Antigen: not known. The authors reverse transcribed all of the isolated RNA, so sequencing captured expressed TCRB transcripts. Read counts averaged approximately 3.5 million for samples of naive, central memory and regulatory T cells. Libraries were prepared by immunoSEQ multiplex PCR; TCRdb keeps only in-frame clonotypes and omits some of them. This sample has under 500,000 clones, with approximately 30% found just once. Trimming took 0 bases from V and 0 from J, leaving 10 bases between them. This CDR3 region has 15 residues. Germline CDR1 and CDR2: SGHNT and YYREEE (reference sequence). Cell sorting via CD45RO/CCR7/CD25/CD127/CD95/CD27 was performed to obtain CD4+ naive, central memory, regulatory and stem cell-like memory cells. The source of the sample is a study of beta chain features in type 1 diabetes. Study outcomes and limitations: Naive, central memory and regulatory TCRB repertoires appeared more similar among patients than healthy donors.

The sequencing input was naive CD4+ T cells from blood. This TCR derives from a man in his late teens or twenties in good health. The chain joins TRBV5-4 to TRBJ2-7, with a tentative D call TRBD2 (6 bases). Here the CDR3 DNA reads TGTGCCAGCAGCTTGGGGGGGACTCACTCCTACGAGCAGTACTTC. Translated, it gives CASSLGGTHSYEQYF.